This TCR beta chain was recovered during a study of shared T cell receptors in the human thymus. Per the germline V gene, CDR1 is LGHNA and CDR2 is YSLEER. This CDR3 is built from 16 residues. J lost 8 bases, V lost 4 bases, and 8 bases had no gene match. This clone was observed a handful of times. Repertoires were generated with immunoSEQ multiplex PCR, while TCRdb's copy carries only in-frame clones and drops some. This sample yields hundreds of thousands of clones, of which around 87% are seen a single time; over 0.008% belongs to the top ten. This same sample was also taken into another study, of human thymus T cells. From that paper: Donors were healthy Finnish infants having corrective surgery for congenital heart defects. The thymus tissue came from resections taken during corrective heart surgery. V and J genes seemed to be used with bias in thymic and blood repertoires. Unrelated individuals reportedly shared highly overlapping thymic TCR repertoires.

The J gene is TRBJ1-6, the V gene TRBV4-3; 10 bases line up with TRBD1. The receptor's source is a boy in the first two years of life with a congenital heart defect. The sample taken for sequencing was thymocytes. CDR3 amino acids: CASSPRDRGAHSPLHF. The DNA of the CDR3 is TGCGCCAGCAGCCCTCGGGACAGGGGAGCACATTCACCCCTCCACTTT.